Included here is one TCR beta chain sequence, with context. Antigen specificity is unknown. The data were obtained in a study of radiotherapy plus CTLA-4 blockade in lung cancer. On the study more broadly: Disease control was achieved by approximately 32% of patients, and objective responses by less than 20%. Study observations and caveats: In blood, after radiotherapy plus ipilimumab, tumor-derived TCR clones expanded.

Profiling relied on immunoSEQ multiplex PCR, and the TCRdb table lists in-frame clones only, not all of them. This sample has roughly 120,000 clones; 70% to 85% occur once, and the top ten carry about 3.3%. Patients with chemo-refractory metastatic non-small-cell lung cancer received focal radiation plus CTLA-4 blockade with ipilimumab. The CDR3 is 16 residues long. V was pared by 1 base and J by 3 bases, with 15 bases between. Per the germline V gene, CDR1 is SGHVS and CDR2 is FQNEAQ. The chain employs TRBV7-8 and TRBJ1-2; TRBD1 might be the D (5 bases). This material consisted of peripheral blood, taken from a patient treated with radiotherapy plus ipilimumab. The receptor was derived from a human donor with non-small cell lung cancer that progressed on radiotherapy plus ipilimumab. Some clones in this sample may be carry-over from other donors' samples. As DNA, the CDR3 is TGTGCCAGCAGCTTAGGTTTCGGGGCTACCTACTATGGCTACACCTTC. Amino acids: CASSLGFGATYYGYTF.